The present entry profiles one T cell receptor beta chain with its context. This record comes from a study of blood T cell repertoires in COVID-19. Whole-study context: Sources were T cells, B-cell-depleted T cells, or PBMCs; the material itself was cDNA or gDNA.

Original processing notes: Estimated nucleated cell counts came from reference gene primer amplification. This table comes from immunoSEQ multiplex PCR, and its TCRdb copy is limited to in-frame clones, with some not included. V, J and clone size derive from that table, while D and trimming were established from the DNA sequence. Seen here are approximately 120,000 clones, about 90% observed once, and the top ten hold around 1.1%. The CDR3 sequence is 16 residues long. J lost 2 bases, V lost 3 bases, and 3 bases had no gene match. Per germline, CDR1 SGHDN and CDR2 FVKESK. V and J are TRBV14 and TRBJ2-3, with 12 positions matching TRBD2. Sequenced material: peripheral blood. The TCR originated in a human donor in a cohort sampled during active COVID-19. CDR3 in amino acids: CASSQLAGGFTDTQYF. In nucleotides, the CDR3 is TGTGCCAGCAGCCAGCTAGCGGGAGGGTTCACAGATACGCAGTATTTT.